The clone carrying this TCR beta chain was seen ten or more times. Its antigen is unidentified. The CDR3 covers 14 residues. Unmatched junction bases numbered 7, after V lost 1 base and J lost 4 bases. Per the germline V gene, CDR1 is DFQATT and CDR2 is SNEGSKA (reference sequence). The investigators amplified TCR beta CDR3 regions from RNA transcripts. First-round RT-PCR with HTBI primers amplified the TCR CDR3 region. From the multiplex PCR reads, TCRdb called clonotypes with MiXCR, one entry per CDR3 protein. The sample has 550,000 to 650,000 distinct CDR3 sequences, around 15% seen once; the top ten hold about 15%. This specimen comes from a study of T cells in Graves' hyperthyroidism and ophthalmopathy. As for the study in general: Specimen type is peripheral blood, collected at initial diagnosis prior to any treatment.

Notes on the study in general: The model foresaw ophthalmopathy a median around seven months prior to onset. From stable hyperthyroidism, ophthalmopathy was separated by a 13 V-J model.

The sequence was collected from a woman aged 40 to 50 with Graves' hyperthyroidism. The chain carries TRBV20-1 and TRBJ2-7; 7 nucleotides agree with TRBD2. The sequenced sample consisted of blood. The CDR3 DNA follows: TGCAGTGCTAGAGTTACTAGCGATCCTTACGAGCAGTACTTC. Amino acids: CSARVTSDPYEQYF.